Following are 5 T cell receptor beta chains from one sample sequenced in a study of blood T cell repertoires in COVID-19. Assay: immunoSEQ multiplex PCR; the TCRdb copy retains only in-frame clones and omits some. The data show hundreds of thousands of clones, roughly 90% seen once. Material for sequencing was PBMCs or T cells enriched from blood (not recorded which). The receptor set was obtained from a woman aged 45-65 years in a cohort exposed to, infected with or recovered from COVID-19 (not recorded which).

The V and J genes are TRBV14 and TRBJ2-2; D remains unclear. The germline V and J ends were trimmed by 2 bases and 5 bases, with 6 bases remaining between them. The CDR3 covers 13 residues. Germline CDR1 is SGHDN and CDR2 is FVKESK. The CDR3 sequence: CASSQSVTGELFF. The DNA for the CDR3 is TGTGCCAGCAGCCAATCAGTAACCGGGGAGCTGTTTTTT. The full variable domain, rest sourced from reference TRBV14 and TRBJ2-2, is EAGVTQFPSHSVIEKGQTVTLRCDPISGHDNLYWYRRVMGKEIKFLLHFVKESKQDESGMPNNRFLAERTGGTYSTLKVQPAELEDSGVYFCASSQSVTGELFFGEGSRLTVL.

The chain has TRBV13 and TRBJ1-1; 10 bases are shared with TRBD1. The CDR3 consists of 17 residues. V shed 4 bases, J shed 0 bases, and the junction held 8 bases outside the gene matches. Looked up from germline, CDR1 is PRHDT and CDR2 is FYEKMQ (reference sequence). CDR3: CASSSRQGADLNTEAFF. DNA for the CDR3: TGTGCCAGCAGCTCCCGACAGGGGGCGGACTTGAACACTGAAGCTTTCTTT.

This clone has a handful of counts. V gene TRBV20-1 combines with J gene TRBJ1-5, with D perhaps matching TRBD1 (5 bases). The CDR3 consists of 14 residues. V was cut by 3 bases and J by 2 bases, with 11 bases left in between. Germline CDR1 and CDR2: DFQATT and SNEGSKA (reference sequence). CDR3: CSASRGIGNQPQHF. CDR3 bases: TGCAGTGCTAGTAGGGGTATCGGCAATCAGCCCCAGCATTTT.

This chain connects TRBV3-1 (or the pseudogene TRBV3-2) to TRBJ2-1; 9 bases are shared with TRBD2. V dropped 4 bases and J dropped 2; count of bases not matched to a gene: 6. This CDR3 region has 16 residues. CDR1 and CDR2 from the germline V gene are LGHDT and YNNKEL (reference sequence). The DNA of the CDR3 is TGTGCCAGCAGCCGGACTAGCGAGGGGGCCTACAATGAGCAGTTCTTC. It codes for CASSRTSEGAYNEQFF.

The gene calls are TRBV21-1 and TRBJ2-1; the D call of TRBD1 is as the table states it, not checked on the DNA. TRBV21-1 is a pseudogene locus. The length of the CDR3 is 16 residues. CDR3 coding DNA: TGTGCCAGCAGCAAAAAAACAGGGGGCTTCTACAATGAGCAGTTCTTC. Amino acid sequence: CASSKKTGGFYNEQFF.